This T cell receptor beta chain was retrieved from a study of regulatory T cells in long-lasting Graves disease (dated by TCRdb to 2020 to 2023). Study-level background: Antithyroid drugs had been taken for less than 3 months by newly diagnosed Graves' disease patients. Peripheral blood TCR sequencing and RNA sequencing compared persistent Graves' disease patients with newly diagnosed Graves' disease patients. The study was registered as a clinical trial and conducted in China. A total of around 35 samples underwent TCR sequencing, from about 13 patients with persistent Graves' disease and approximately 20 patients with newly diagnosed Graves' disease. Summary of the overall study and its limitations: The study examined only peripheral blood because the primary lesion, thyroid tissue, could not be accessed. Persistent Graves' disease patients showed lower TCR Shannon entropy and fewer highly expanded clones than newly diagnosed patients, suggesting clonal expansion. Persistent disease showed preferential use of TRBV28, TRBJ1-2 and TRBJ2-5, whereas newly diagnosed disease favored TRBV20-1 and TRBJ2-1. Only the TCR beta chain was sequenced and analyzed. Patients with persistent disease shared more public clonotypes (about 2,500) than newly diagnosed patients did (966). The small sample size was acknowledged by the authors as a limitation that may reduce accuracy.

Libraries were built with multiplex PCR. TCRdb names Illumina HiSeq 4000 as the instrument used. CDR3 regions were amplified by Arm-PCR with iRepertoire HTBI primers to construct TCR beta libraries. PCR products were gel purified before sequencing. Processing in the source paper ran as follows. Gene usage analysis of CDR3 amino acid clonotypes relied on the roughly 64 TRBV and 15 or so TRBJ segments identified across samples. Filtered high-quality paired reads were merged into contigs using COPE and FqMerger. Contigs were aligned with BLAST to IMGT TRBV, TRBD and TRBJ reference genes, and CDR3 was defined per IMGT. Any clonotype with a frequency above 0.1% was classified as a highly expanded clone. Shannon entropy served as the measure of repertoire diversity, while the Gini coefficient captured V-J evenness. Public clonotypes were defined as clonotypes shared by more than one individual. TCRdb trimmed the raw reads at Q25, called clones with MiXCR and kept productive beta chains. All rows with the same CDR3 protein become a single entry with the most common DNA and genes. The V and J calls shown here were made by TCRdb, not taken from the authors' results. In this sample the table shows 400,000 to 500,000 distinct CDR3 sequences, less than 20% of which occur a single time. Together, the top ten hold about 23% of the sample.

The CDR3 goes from the cysteine to the phenylalanine over 14 residues. Here the CDR3 DNA is all that survives: 42 bases in frame from base 1. CDR1 and CDR2 are drawn from the germline V gene (reference sequence): MNHEY, SMNVEV. V drops 7 bases and J drops 6 bases, leaving 16 bases in between. This clonotype has ten or more counts. This receptor's antigen is unknown. The sample holds no much larger clone one base away, and base qualities are not on file. The time point label here, explained by the study, means: newly diagnosed GD, antithyroid drugs for less than 3 months. RNA was extracted from PBMCs in TRIzol for both TCR sequencing and RNA sequencing. The diagnosis of Graves' disease was made according to American Thyroid Association guidelines. Patients were recruited from an endocrinology department in Xi'an, China. Each patient gave about 10 milliliters of peripheral blood, collected in an EDTA anticoagulant tube. Ficoll Paque Plus density gradient separation was used to isolate PBMCs, and no further T cell sorting was performed. An Agilent 2100 Bioanalyzer and agarose gel were used to check RNA quality, and a NanoDrop 2000 was used to measure RNA concentration.

Another study also made use of these data, one on T cells in Graves' hyperthyroidism and ophthalmopathy. The second study's paper adds: Graves' hyperthyroidism was defined as stable when no progression to ophthalmopathy occurred over 18 months of follow-up. Hyperthyroidism patients were aged 18 to 65 years and newly diagnosed, with disease duration of less than 2 months. Patients with uncontrolled infections, other autoimmune diseases, pregnancy or lactation were excluded. Clinical symptoms, serum thyroxine and TRAb, thyroid ultrasound, and orbital computed tomography formed the basis for the diagnoses. The TCR CDR3 was subjected to a first round of RT-PCR using the HTBI primer set and the Qiagen OneStep RT-PCR kit. Most expanded thyroid clonotypes (frequency above 0.001) were also detected in blood, a finding suggesting that blood repertoires may reflect thyroid immune responses. In cross-validation, a model built on a 13 V-J signature told ophthalmopathy apart from stable hyperthyroidism with 85% to 90% sensitivity and approximately 84% specificity, and in testing the same model reached 80%/75%. In validation, the model predicted progression to ophthalmopathy a median of about 5.9 months before onset, with approximately 71% sensitivity and 72.22% specificity. To identify distinguishing TCR V-J signatures, a discovery cohort of about 95 patients was used, comprising approximately 40 with Graves' ophthalmopathy and some 60 with stable Graves' hyperthyroidism. An independent validation cohort of under 20 hyperthyroidism patients and 17 patients who later progressed to ophthalmopathy tested prospective prediction of ophthalmopathy. The 100 discovery patients were randomly divided into training and test sets at a 7:3 ratio. In addition, the study compared T-cell repertoires in thyroid tissue and in blood from about 6 Graves' hyperthyroidism patients. Following sampling, methimazole starting at 30 mg daily was given to hyperthyroidism patients, and high-dose intravenous methylprednisolone was given to ophthalmopathy patients. Libraries were constructed in a second round of multiplex PCR, after which size selection and purification were carried out. Libraries were sequenced paired-end with 100 bp reads on an Illumina HiSeq2000. SOAPnuke was used to process the raw data, with reads discarded if the reads contained adapters or uncalled bases, had a mean Phred below 15, or lacked an exact constant-primer or identifier match. High-quality paired reads were merged with COPE v1.2.5, and unique nucleotide sequences were defined as clonotypes. MiTCR v1.1 was used to align the clonotypes against IMGT TRBV, TRBD and TRBJ reference segments. The analysis included only V-J combinations with a frequency above 0.0001, which together covered 98% to 99.2% of the repertoires. A TCS score was defined as the ratio of F50 (clonal expansion) to E x V (chaos), with BLOSUM62-based TCRdist applied between CDR3 peptides within each V-J. Welch's t-statistics and random forest reduced just over 500 V-J features to under 15, which were used in a naive Bayes classifier (R e1071). No statistical method was used to set the sample size in advance, and investigators knew the group allocation. The paper describes TCR Vbeta CDR3 sequencing of more than 120 peripheral blood samples, made up of 43 ophthalmopathy patients, 70 to 75 hyperthyroidism patients and roughly 17 progressor patients.

The chain was built from TRBV27 and TRBJ2-1; TRBD2 is possibly the D segment (5 matching bases). The TCR originated in a woman between 18 and 29 years old with Graves disease. Donor details come from another sample of the same person, matched by shared clones. Sample: peripheral blood mononuclear cells (PBMCs), taken at new diagnosis, from a patient treated with antithyroid drugs. The CDR3 sequence is CASTWEWGINEQFF. At the DNA level, the sequence is TGTGCCAGCACGTGGGAGTGGGGTATCAATGAGCAGTTCTTC.